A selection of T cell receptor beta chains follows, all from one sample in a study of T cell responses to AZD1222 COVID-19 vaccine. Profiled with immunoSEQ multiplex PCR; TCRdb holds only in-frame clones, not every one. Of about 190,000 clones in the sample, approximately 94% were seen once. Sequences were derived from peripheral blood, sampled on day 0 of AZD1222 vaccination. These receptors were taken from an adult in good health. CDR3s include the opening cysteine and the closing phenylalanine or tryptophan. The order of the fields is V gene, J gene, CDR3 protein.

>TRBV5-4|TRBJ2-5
CASRNRGGQETQYF
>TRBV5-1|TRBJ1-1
CASSETGERRTEAFF
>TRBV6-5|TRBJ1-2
CASSSRRLGGYTF
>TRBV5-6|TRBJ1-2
CASSFPGTGDYGYTF
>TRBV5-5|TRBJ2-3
CASSAGQGGSTDTQYF
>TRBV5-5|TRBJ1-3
CASRPPLSGNTIYF
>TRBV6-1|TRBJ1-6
CASSEMDSTRSSYNSPLHF
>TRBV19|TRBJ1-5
CASSMVQGATGNQPQHF
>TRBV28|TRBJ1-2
CASSPPVADYGYTF
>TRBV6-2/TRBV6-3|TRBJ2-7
CASSYEVLRNEQYF
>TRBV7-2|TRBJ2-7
CASSSHLGEQYF
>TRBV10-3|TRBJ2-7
CAIQDRWGTGDDEQYF
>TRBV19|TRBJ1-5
CASSDLGGGYSNQPQHF
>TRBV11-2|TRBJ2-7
CASSLTARASGSPYEQYF
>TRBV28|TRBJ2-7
CASSEPGTSGLDEQYF
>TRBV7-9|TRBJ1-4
CASSLATADLKKLFF
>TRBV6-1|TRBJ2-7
CASSEGAGRSYEQYF
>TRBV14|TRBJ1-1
CASSLNVPGKNTEAFF
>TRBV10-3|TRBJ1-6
CASRTGSNNSPLHF
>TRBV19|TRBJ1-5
CASSNGAGLNQPQHF